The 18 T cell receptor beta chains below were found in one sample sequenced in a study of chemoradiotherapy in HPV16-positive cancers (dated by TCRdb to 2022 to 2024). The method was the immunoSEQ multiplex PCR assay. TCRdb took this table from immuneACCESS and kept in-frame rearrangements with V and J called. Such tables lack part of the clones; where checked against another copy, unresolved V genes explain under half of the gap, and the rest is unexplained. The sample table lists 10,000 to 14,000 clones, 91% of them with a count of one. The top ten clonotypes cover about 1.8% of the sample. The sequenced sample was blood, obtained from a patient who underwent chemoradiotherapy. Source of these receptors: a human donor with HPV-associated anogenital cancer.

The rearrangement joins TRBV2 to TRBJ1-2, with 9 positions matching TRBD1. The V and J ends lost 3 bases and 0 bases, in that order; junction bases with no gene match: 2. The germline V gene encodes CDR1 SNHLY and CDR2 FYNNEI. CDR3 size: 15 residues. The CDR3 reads CASSERTGANYGYTF. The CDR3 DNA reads TGTGCCAGCAGTGAGAGGACAGGGGCTAACTATGGCTACACCTTC.

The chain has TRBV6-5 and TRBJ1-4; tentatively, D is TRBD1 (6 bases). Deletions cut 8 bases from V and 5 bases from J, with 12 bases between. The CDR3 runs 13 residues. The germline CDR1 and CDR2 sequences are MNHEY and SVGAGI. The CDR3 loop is CASAKGGNEKLFF. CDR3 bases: TGTGCCAGCGCTAAGGGGGGGAATGAAAAACTGTTTTTT.

The CDR3 sequence is CASSTSGASDEQFF. CDR3 nucleotides: TGTGCCAGCAGCACCTCGGGGGCTTCAGATGAGCAGTTCTTC. The rearrangement links TRBV9 to TRBJ2-1; D may correspond to TRBD1 or TRBD2 (6 bases each). V lost 4 bases to trimming and J lost 8 bases, with 16 bases between them. This CDR3 comprises 14 residues. The germline gives CDR1 SGDLS, CDR2 YYNGEE. The whole variable domain, remainder taken from reference TRBV9 and TRBJ2-1, is DSGVTQTPKHLITATGQRVTLRCSPRSGDLSVYWYQQSLDQGLQFLIQYYNGEERAKGNILERFSAQQFPDLHSELNLSSLELGDSALYFCASSTSGASDEQFFGPGTRLTVL.

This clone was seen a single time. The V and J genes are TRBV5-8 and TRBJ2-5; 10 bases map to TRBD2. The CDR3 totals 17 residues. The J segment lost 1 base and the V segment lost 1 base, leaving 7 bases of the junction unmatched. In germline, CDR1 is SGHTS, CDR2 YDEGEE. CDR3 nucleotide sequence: TGTGCCAGCAGCTTGTATTGGGCTAGCGGGGGCCAAGAGACCCAGTACTTC. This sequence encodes CASSLYWASGGQETQYF.

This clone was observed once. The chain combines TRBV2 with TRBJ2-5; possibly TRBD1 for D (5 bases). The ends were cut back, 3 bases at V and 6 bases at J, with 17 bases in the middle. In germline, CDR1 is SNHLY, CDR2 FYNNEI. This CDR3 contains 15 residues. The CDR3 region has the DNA TGTGCCAGCAGTGATATGCTAGAAGGGGCCAAGACCCAGTACTTC. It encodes CASSDMLEGAKTQYF.

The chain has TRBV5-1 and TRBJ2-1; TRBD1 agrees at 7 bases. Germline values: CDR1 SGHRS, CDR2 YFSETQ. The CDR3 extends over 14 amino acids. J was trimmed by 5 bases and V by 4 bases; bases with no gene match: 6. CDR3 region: CASSRRTGNNEQFF. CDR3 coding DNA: TGCGCCAGCAGCCGAAGGACAGGCAACAATGAGCAGTTCTTC. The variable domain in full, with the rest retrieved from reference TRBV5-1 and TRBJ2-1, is KAGVTQTPRYLIKTRGQQVTLSCSPISGHRSVSWYQQTPGQGLQFLFEYFSETQRNKGNFPGRFSGRQFSNSRSEMNVSTLELGDSALYLCASSRRTGNNEQFFGPGTRLTVL.

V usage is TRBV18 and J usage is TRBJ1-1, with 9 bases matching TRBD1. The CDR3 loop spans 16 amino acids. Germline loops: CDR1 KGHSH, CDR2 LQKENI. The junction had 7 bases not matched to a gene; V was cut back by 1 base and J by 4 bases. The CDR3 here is CASSPRRDRAVTEAFF. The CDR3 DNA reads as TGTGCCAGCTCACCACGAAGGGACAGGGCGGTCACTGAAGCTTTCTTT.

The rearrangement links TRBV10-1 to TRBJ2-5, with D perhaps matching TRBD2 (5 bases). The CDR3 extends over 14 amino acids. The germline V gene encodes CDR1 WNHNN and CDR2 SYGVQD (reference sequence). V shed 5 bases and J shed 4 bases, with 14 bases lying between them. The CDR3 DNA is TGCGCCAGCAGTCCCACTAGGGTGGGAGAGACCCAGTACTTC. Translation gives CASSPTRVGETQYF.

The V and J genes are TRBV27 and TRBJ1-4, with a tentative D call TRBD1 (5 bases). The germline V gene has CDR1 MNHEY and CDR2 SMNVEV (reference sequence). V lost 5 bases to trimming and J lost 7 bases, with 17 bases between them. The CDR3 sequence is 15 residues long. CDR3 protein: CASSRGSVAGEKLFF. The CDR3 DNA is TGTGCCAGCAGTAGGGGTAGCGTGGCAGGTGAAAAACTGTTTTTT.

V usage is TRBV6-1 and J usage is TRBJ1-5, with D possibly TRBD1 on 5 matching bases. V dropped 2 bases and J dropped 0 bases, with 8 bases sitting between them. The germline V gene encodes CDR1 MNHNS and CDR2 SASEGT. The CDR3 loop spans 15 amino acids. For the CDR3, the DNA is TGTGCCAGCAGTGAATACAGGCCTAGCAATCAGCCCCAGCATTTT. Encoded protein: CASSEYRPSNQPQHF.

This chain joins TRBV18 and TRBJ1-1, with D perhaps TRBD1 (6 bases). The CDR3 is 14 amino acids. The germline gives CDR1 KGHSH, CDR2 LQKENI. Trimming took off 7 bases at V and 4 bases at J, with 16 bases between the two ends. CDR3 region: CASLEAGGGTEAFF. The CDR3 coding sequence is TGTGCCAGCTTAGAGGCGGGGGGCGGCACTGAAGCTTTCTTT.

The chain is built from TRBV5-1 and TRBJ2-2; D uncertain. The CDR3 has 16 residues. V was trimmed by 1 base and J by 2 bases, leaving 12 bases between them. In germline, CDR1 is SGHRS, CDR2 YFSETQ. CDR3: CASSLWGSDNTGELFF. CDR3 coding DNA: TGCGCCAGCAGCTTGTGGGGTTCGGATAACACCGGGGAGCTGTTTTTT.

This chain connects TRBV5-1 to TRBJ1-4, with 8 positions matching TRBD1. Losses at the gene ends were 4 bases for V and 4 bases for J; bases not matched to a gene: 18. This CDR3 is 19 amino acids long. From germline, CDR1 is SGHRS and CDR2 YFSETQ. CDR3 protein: CASSRDRGDPFSDNEKLFF. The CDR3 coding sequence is TGCGCCAGCAGCCGTGACAGGGGCGATCCCTTCAGCGATAATGAAAAACTGTTTTTT.

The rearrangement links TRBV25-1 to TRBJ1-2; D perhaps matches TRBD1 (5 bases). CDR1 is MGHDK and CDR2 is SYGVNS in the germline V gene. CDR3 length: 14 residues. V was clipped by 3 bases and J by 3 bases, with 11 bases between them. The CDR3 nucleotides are TGTGCCAGCAGTGAGGAAGGCAGGGACTATGGCTACACCTTC. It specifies CASSEEGRDYGYTF.

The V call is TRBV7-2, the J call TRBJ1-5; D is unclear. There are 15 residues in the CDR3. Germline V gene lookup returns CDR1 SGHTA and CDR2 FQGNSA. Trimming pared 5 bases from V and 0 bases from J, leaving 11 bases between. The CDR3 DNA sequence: TGTGCCAGCAGCGACCGGGCTTATAGCAATCAGCCCCAGCATTTT. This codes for CASSDRAYSNQPQHF.

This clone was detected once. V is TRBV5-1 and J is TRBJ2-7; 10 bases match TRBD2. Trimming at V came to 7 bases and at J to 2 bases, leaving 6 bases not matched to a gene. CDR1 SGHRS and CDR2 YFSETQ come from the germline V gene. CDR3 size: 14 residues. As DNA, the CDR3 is TGCGCCAGCCGACCTAGCGGGGGTCCCTACGAGCAGTACTTC. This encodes CASRPSGGPYEQYF.

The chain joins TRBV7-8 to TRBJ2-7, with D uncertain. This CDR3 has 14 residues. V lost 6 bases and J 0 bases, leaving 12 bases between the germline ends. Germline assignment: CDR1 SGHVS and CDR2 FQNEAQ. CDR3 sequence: CASRNRDSSYEQYF. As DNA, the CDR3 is TGTGCCAGCAGGAATAGGGATAGCTCCTACGAGCAGTACTTC.

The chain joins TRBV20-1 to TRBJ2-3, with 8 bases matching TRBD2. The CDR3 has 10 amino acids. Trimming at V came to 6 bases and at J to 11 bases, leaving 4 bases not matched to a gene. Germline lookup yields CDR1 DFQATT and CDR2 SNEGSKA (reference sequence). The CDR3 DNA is TGCAGTGCACAGCGGGAGCTGCAGTATTTT. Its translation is CSAQRELQYF.